Listed here are 31 T cell receptor beta chains from one sample, sequenced in a study of blood T cell repertoires in COVID-19. The table came from immunoSEQ multiplex PCR; TCRdb's copy has only in-frame clones and leaves some out. The sample includes hundreds of thousands of clones, almost 85% of them seen just once. What was sequenced was peripheral blood. All receptors derive from a man aged 50 or older with active or convalescent COVID-19.

The chain couples TRBV7-2 to TRBJ1-2; D unclear. The V end was cut by 3 bases, the J end by 4 bases, with 9 bases between. CDR1 and CDR2 from the germline V gene are SGHTA and FQGNSA. The CDR3 sequence is 13 residues long. The chain's CDR3 is CASSFRGIYGYTF. Written as DNA, the CDR3 is TGTGCCAGCAGCTTCAGAGGGATCTATGGCTACACCTTC.

The rearrangement links TRBV11-2 to TRBJ2-3, with a tentative D call TRBD2 (6 bases). Germline V CDR1 and CDR2: SGHAT, FQNNGV. The CDR3 is 14 amino acids. The V and J ends lost 6 bases and 2 bases respectively, with 12 bases between them. DNA for the CDR3: TGTGCCAGCAGTTTTGAGGGACTCACAGATACGCAGTATTTT. Amino acid sequence: CASSFEGLTDTQYF. Based on the CDR3 plus reference TRBV11-2 and TRBJ2-3, the full variable domain is EAGVAQSPRYKIIEKRQSVAFWCNPISGHATLYWYQQILGQGPKLLIQFQNNGVVDDSQLPKDRFSAERLKGVDSTLKIQPAKLEDSAVYLCASSFEGLTDTQYFGPGTRLTVL.

The rearrangement links TRBV7-9 to TRBJ2-3, with TRBD2 as a possible D gene (6 bases). CDR3 length: 15 amino acids. The germline V gene encodes CDR1 SEHNR and CDR2 FQNEAQ (reference sequence). Trimming cost V 3 bases and J 0 bases, with 10 bases left between them. The CDR3 reads CASSLDGTSTDTQYF. The CDR3 region has the DNA TGTGCCAGCAGCTTGGACGGGACTAGCACAGATACGCAGTATTTT.

This chain uses TRBV29-1 with TRBJ2-5; 9 bases line up with TRBD2. With 7 bases clipped from V and 4 bases from J, the junction kept 7 bases outside the gene matches. The CDR3 runs to 13 residues. CDR1 is SQVTM, CDR2 ANQGSEA, per germline. The CDR3 spells CSGGRAGGETQYF. The CDR3 nucleotides read TGCAGCGGCGGGAGGGCAGGGGGAGAGACCCAGTACTTC.

This clone was seen a single time. The chain recombines TRBV5-6 with TRBJ1-1; D is uncertain. V gave up 2 bases and J gave up 1 base, with 9 bases separating them. CDR1 and CDR2 from the germline V gene are SGHDT and YYEEEE. The CDR3 totals 14 residues. The CDR3: CASSFERRNTEAFF. The CDR3 region has the DNA TGTGCCAGCAGCTTCGAAAGGAGGAACACTGAAGCTTTCTTT.

The genes are TRBV10-2 and TRBJ2-1; perhaps TRBD1 as D (5 bases). There are 16 residues in the CDR3. Germline V CDR1 and CDR2: WSHSY, SAAADI. V gave up 3 bases and J gave up 1 base, with 13 bases separating them. DNA for the CDR3: TGCGCCAGCAGTGACCCAGGGCGTAGATCCTACAATGAGCAGTTCTTC. Translated: CASSDPGRRSYNEQFF.

With respect to this clone: Other DNA variants within this sample encode the same CDR3. The chain has TRBV5-1 and TRBJ1-1; D gene unclear. Germline CDR1 reads SGHRS; CDR2 reads YFSETQ. The V and J ends lost 1 base and 5 bases respectively, with 6 bases between them. The CDR3 spans 12 residues. CDR3 in DNA: TGCGCCAGCAGCTTGCCGGGAACTGAAGCTTTCTTT. It translates to CASSLPGTEAFF.

The rearrangement joins TRBV19 to TRBJ2-1; 12 nucleotides line up with TRBD2. Germline lookup yields CDR1 LNHDA and CDR2 SQIVND (reference sequence). The CDR3 spans 20 residues. The J segment lost 0 bases and the V segment lost 6 bases, leaving 15 bases of the junction unmatched. CDR3 nucleotide sequence: TGTGCCAGTAGCGGACGCAAGACTAGCGGGAGCGCCAGCTCCTACAATGAGCAGTTCTTC. Its protein is CASSGRKTSGSASSYNEQFF.

The table lists this clone with a count of one. Here the CDR3 DNA reads TGTGCCAGCAGCCGGTACCCCCGCGGCGGGAGGACCAACACCGGGGAGCTGTTTTTT. This encodes CASSRYPRGGRTNTGELFF. The chain combines TRBV7-8 with TRBJ2-2, with 8 bases that match TRBD2. The CDR3 loop spans 19 amino acids. Germline CDR1 reads SGHVS; CDR2 reads FQNEAQ. With V trimmed by 5 bases and J by 2 bases, 16 bases remained unmatched.

J is TRBJ2-7 and V is TRBV15; the match to TRBD2 covers 8 bases. Looked up from germline, CDR1 is LNHNV and CDR2 is YYDKDF (reference sequence). V dropped 0 bases and J dropped 2; count of bases not matched to a gene: 3. The CDR3 is made up of 15 amino acids. The DNA of the CDR3 is TGTGCCACCAGCAGAGATTGGACTAGCCCCTACGAGCAGTACTTC. This translates into CATSRDWTSPYEQYF.

Written as DNA, the CDR3 is TGTGCCAGCAGCTTCTACAGGGATTCAGATACGCAGTATTTT. It translates to CASSFYRDSDTQYF. The chain carries TRBV6-2 or TRBV6-3 and TRBJ2-3; perhaps TRBD1 as D (6 bases). Germline CDR1 and CDR2: MNHEY and SVGEGT. Trimming removed 6 bases at V and 4 bases at J, with 14 bases between. The CDR3 is made up of 14 amino acids.

CDR3 DNA: TGTGCCAGTAGTCTCGACAGGGGGCATTTCTTT. Residues: CASSLDRGHFF. The V gene is TRBV19, the J gene TRBJ1-1; 10 positions match TRBD1. With V trimmed by 5 bases and J by 13 bases, 4 bases remained unmatched. Germline CDR1 is LNHDA and CDR2 is SQIVND (reference sequence). This CDR3 region has 11 residues.

The chain is built from TRBV5-5 and TRBJ1-4, with a tentative D call TRBD1 (5 bases). Germline V gives CDR1 SGHKS, CDR2 YYEKEE (reference sequence). This CDR3 has 14 residues. The V end was cut by 2 bases, the J end by 5 bases, with 10 bases between. The CDR3 coding sequence is TGTGCCAGCAGCTTAAGCCAGGGAAATGAAAAACTGTTTTTT. It encodes CASSLSQGNEKLFF.

The genes are TRBV19 and TRBJ2-2, with 15 bases lining up with TRBD2. Germline assignment: CDR1 LNHDA and CDR2 SQIVND (reference sequence). The CDR3 runs to 16 residues. Unmatched junction bases numbered 6, after V lost 6 bases and J lost 7 bases. The CDR3 coding sequence is TGTGCCAGTAGCCGGACTAGCGGGAGGGCCGGCGGGGAGCTGTTTTTT. Protein product: CASSRTSGRAGGELFF.

For the CDR3, the DNA is TGCGCCAGCAGCTTGACCGGACAGAGGAACACTGAAGCTTTCTTT. It encodes CASSLTGQRNTEAFF. The gene calls are TRBV5-1 and TRBJ1-1; D is possibly TRBD1 (6 bases). CDR1 and CDR2 from the germline V gene are SGHRS and YFSETQ. V dropped 1 base and J dropped 1 base, with 11 bases sitting between them. There are 15 residues in the CDR3.

The genes are TRBV7-9 and TRBJ2-1; D is perhaps TRBD1 (5 bases). The CDR3 is made up of 15 amino acids. Trimming shortened V by 2 bases and J by 10 bases, and 18 bases separated the two germline ends. Germline assignment: CDR1 SEHNR and CDR2 FQNEAQ (reference sequence). Here the CDR3 DNA reads TGTGCCAGCAGCTTATCCCCATATAGACAGTCGGAGCAGTTCTTC. Translation: CASSLSPYRQSEQFF.

The chain couples TRBV3-1 (or the pseudogene TRBV3-2) to TRBJ2-1, with TRBD1 matching over 7 bases. The length of the CDR3 is 15 residues. The germline V gene encodes CDR1 LGHDT and CDR2 YNNKEL (reference sequence). V lost 2 bases and J lost 5; bases outside the gene matches: 6. This CDR3 reads CASSQQGQANNEQFF. The CDR3 coding sequence is TGTGCCAGCAGCCAACAAGGACAGGCGAACAATGAGCAGTTCTTC.

The chain recombines TRBV5-6 with TRBJ2-7, with a tentative D call TRBD2 (6 bases). There are 11 residues in the CDR3. With 1 base removed from V and 9 bases from J, the gap between germline ends came to 8 bases. In germline, CDR1 is SGHDT, CDR2 YYEEEE. CDR3 sequence reads: CASSLREAQYF. As DNA, the CDR3 is TGTGCCAGCAGCTTGAGGGAGGCGCAGTACTTC.

The V call is TRBV19, the J call TRBJ2-2, with 9 nucleotides matching TRBD1. V was pared by 5 bases and J by 6 bases, with 13 bases of the junction left unmatched. The CDR3 length is 17 residues. Germline CDR1 reads LNHDA; CDR2 reads SQIVND (reference sequence). CDR3: CASSPDSGQGSSGELFF. CDR3 nucleotide sequence: TGTGCCAGTAGTCCCGACTCGGGACAGGGCTCATCCGGGGAGCTGTTTTTT.

The rearrangement links TRBV4-1 to TRBJ2-5, with TRBD2 matching over 7 bases. Germline trimming cut 0 bases from V and 5 bases from J; bases unmatched to any gene: 12. The CDR3 contains 17 residues. The germline gives CDR1 MGHRA, CDR2 YSYEKL. CDR3 amino acids: CASSQDQVREERETQYF. In DNA form, the CDR3 reads TGCGCCAGCAGCCAAGATCAGGTACGGGAGGAGCGGGAGACCCAGTACTTC.

This clone has a single count. The rearrangement links TRBV19 to TRBJ1-1; possibly TRBD1 for D (5 bases). Germline CDR1 reads LNHDA; CDR2 reads SQIVND (reference sequence). The V end was cut by 6 bases, the J end by 1 base, with 15 bases between. This CDR3 has 15 residues. The CDR3 region has the DNA TGTGCCAGTAGGCCCGGGGGGGGAGCGAACACTGAAGCTTTCTTT. Its protein is CASRPGGGANTEAFF.

The J gene is TRBJ2-1, the V gene TRBV19, with 10 positions matching TRBD2. Trimming took 7 bases from V and 4 from J; bases not matched to a gene: 10. Germline V CDR1 and CDR2: LNHDA, SQIVND (reference sequence). CDR3 size: 16 residues. The CDR3 DNA reads TGTGCCAGTAAGGAGACGGGACTAGCGCTTTACAATGAGCAGTTCTTC. It is translated as CASKETGLALYNEQFF.

The V gene is TRBV10-3, the J gene TRBJ2-7, with D perhaps matching TRBD2 (6 bases). Germline lookup yields CDR1 ENHRY and CDR2 SYGVKD. This CDR3 region has 15 residues. V was pared by 0 bases and J by 0 bases, with 9 bases between. The CDR3 coding sequence is TGTGCCATCAGTGAGTCCCTGACTAGCTCCTACGAGCAGTACTTC. Its protein is CAISESLTSSYEQYF.

The chain recombines TRBV18 with TRBJ1-6; 7 bases fit TRBD1. The CDR3 length is 16 residues. The V gene end was trimmed by 4 bases and the J gene end by 4 bases; junction bases not matched to a gene: 7. The germline V gene encodes CDR1 KGHSH and CDR2 LQKENI. CDR3 protein: CASSLASGQYNSPLHF. CDR3 nucleotide sequence: TGTGCCAGCTCACTCGCTTCGGGACAGTATAATTCACCCCTCCACTTT.

The chain uses TRBV18 and TRBJ1-4, with 9 positions matching TRBD1. The CDR3 covers 14 residues. Losses at the gene ends were 6 bases for V and 7 bases for J; bases not matched to a gene: 6. Germline CDR1 is KGHSH and CDR2 is LQKENI. The CDR3 DNA reads as TGTGCCAGCTCGTCCGGGACAGGGACTGAAAAACTGTTTTTT. It translates to CASSSGTGTEKLFF.

The chain couples TRBV7-3 to TRBJ2-2, with TRBD1 matching 7 bases. This CDR3 has 15 residues. Germline V gene data show CDR1 as SGHTA and CDR2 as FQGTGA. J was trimmed by 5 bases and V by 3 bases; bases with no gene match: 6. The CDR3 DNA reads as TGTGCCAGCAGCTTCGACAGGGCAAAGACCGGGGAGCTGTTTTTT. It specifies CASSFDRAKTGELFF.

The CDR3 DNA reads TGTGCCACCAGTGTCCGGGGCAATCAGCCCCAGCATTTT. The encoded protein is CATSVRGNQPQHF. The chain uses TRBV24-1 and TRBJ1-5; D gene unclear. Deletions cut 5 bases from V and 2 bases from J, with 6 bases between. The germline gives CDR1 KGHDR, CDR2 SFDVKD. This CDR3 has 13 amino acids.

The chain employs TRBV27 and TRBJ2-7, with 9 bases identical to TRBD2. With V trimmed by 3 bases and J by 0 bases, 3 bases remained unmatched. The CDR3 runs to 15 residues. Germline CDR1 reads MNHEY; CDR2 reads SMNVEV (reference sequence). This chain's CDR3 is CASSLGGRVSYEQYF. CDR3 nucleotides: TGTGCCAGCAGTTTGGGCGGGAGGGTCTCCTACGAGCAGTACTTC.

DNA for the CDR3: TGTGCCAGCAGCGGGGGCAGGCTTAGCAATCAGCCCCAGCATTTT. This translates into CASSGGRLSNQPQHF. This chain connects TRBV9 to TRBJ1-5, with D perhaps matching TRBD1 (5 bases). The CDR3 runs 15 residues. Trimming pared 3 bases from V and 0 bases from J, leaving 10 bases between. The germline gives CDR1 SGDLS, CDR2 YYNGEE.

The gene calls are TRBV5-5 and TRBJ1-6, with 9 bases aligning to TRBD1. The V segment lost 0 bases and the J segment 5 bases; nucleotides outside the gene matches: 3. The length of the CDR3 is 16 residues. Germline V gene data show CDR1 as SGHKS and CDR2 as YYEKEE (reference sequence). The chain's CDR3 is CASSLGTGANNSPLHF. CDR3 nucleotides: TGTGCCAGCAGCTTGGGGACAGGGGCGAATAATTCACCCCTCCACTTT.

This rearrangement joins TRBV18 to TRBJ2-5; 12 positions agree with TRBD2. The CDR3 sequence is 17 residues long. V lost 2 bases to trimming and J lost 5 bases; unmatched junction nucleotides: 9. In germline, CDR1 is KGHSH, CDR2 LQKENI. The CDR3: CASSPASSGRAPETQYF. The CDR3, as DNA: TGTGCCAGCTCACCAGCTTCTAGCGGGAGGGCCCCGGAGACCCAGTACTTC.